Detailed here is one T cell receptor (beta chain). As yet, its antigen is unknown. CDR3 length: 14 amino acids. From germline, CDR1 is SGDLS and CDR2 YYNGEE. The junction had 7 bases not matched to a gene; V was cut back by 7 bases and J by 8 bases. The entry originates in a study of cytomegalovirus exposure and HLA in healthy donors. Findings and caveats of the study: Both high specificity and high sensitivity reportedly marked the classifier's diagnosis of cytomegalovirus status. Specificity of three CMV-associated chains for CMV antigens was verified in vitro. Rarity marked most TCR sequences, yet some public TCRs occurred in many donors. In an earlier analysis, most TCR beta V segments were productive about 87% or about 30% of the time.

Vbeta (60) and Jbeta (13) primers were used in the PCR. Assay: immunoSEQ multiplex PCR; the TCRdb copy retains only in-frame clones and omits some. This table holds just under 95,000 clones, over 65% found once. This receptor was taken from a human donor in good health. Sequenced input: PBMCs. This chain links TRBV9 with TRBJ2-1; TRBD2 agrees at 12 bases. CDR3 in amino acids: CASGGLAGGDEQFF. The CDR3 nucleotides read TGTGCCAGCGGGGGGCTAGCGGGAGGGGATGAGCAGTTCTTC. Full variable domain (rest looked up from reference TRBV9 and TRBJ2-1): DSGVTQTPKHLITATGQRVTLRCSPRSGDLSVYWYQQSLDQGLQFLIQYYNGEERAKGNILERFSAQQFPDLHSELNLSSLELGDSALYFCASGGLAGGDEQFFGPGTRLTVL.